This record concerns one T cell receptor (beta chain) sequence. Assay: immunoSEQ multiplex PCR; the TCRdb copy retains only in-frame clones and omits some. The sample comprises under 300,000 clones, over 75% of which are singletons, and 10% to 15% rests with the top ten. The record originates from a study of control samples from healthy donors and cancer patients. V was trimmed by 4 bases and J by 0 bases, leaving 6 bases between them. Germline CDR1 reads SGHDN; CDR2 reads FVKESK. There are 13 residues in the CDR3. This chain uses TRBV14 with TRBJ1-1, with D possibly being TRBD1 (5 bases). The TCR sequence derives from a woman in her sixties with lung cancer. Sequenced input: PBMCs. The CDR3, as DNA: TGTGCCAGCAGCCTGACAGTGAACACTGAAGCTTTCTTT. Protein product: CASSLTVNTEAFF.